One sample yielded the 12 T cell receptor beta chains listed below, sequenced in a study of T cell responses to AZD1222 COVID-19 vaccine. The protocol was immunoSEQ multiplex PCR, while the TCRdb copy is restricted to in-frame clones and leaves out a portion. Of approximately 140,000 clones in the sample, 80% to 90% were seen once. The specimen was peripheral blood, collected on day 0 of AZD1222 vaccination. These receptor sequences come from an adult in good health.

The rearrangement links TRBV7-9 to TRBJ2-6; D unclear. V lost 5 bases and J lost 2, with 4 bases in between. Germline CDR1 reads SEHNR; CDR2 reads FQNEAQ (reference sequence). The CDR3 is made up of 13 amino acids. The CDR3 DNA is TGTGCCAGCAGCGGAGCTGGGGCCAACGTCCTGACTTTC. It is translated as CASSGAGANVLTF.

V usage is TRBV2 and J usage is TRBJ2-7, with a tentative D call TRBD2 (6 bases). Germline CDR1 reads SNHLY; CDR2 reads FYNNEI. The CDR3 sequence is 13 residues long. V lost 7 bases and J 3 bases, leaving 13 bases between the germline ends. The CDR3 DNA follows: TGTGCCAGCAAGGTAGGGGAGGTCTACGAGCAGTACTTC. It specifies CASKVGEVYEQYF.

The genes are TRBV6-4 and TRBJ2-1; D tentatively reads TRBD1 or TRBD2 (5 bases each). The CDR3 is 13 residues long. With 3 bases removed from V and 9 bases from J, the gap between germline ends came to 12 bases. The germline V gene encodes CDR1 MRHNA and CDR2 SNTAGT. DNA for the CDR3: TGTGCCAGCAGTGAGGGGGTCCGGGGTGAGCAGTTCTTC. Encoded protein: CASSEGVRGEQFF.

The V and J genes are TRBV6-1 and TRBJ1-2, with a tentative D call TRBD1 (5 bases). Deletions cut 0 bases from V and 3 bases from J, with 8 bases between. The V gene's germline CDR1 is MNHNS and CDR2 SASEGT. This CDR3 contains 14 residues. The chain's CDR3 is CASSEAGGYYGYTF. Written as DNA, the CDR3 is TGTGCCAGCAGTGAAGCGGGGGGTTACTATGGCTACACCTTC.

This chain joins TRBV10-3 and TRBJ2-3, with D possibly being TRBD2 (5 bases). The V gene lost 7 bases and the J gene lost 0 bases, with 11 bases spanning the gap. The germline gives CDR1 ENHRY, CDR2 SYGVKD. The CDR3 runs to 14 residues. CDR3 region: CAIKEATSTDTQYF. CDR3 sequence (DNA): TGTGCCATCAAGGAGGCGACTAGCACAGATACGCAGTATTTT.

The rearrangement uses TRBV11-2 and TRBJ2-7; D gene uncertain. CDR1 and CDR2 (germline): SGHAT, FQNNGV. Trimming removed 3 bases from V and 3 bases from J, with 6 bases in between. This CDR3 has 12 residues. The CDR3: CASSFSGYEQYF. CDR3 DNA sequence: TGTGCCAGCAGCTTTAGTGGCTACGAGCAGTACTTC.

The rearrangement joins TRBV7-3 to TRBJ1-4; D perhaps matches TRBD1 (5 bases). Trimming pared 0 bases from V and 7 bases from J, leaving 18 bases between. CDR3 size: 17 residues. Germline assignment: CDR1 SGHTA and CDR2 FQGTGA. The CDR3 bases are TGTGCCAGCAGCTTAACAGAGGGGAAGCCGGGGTTTGAAAAACTGTTTTTT. Translation: CASSLTEGKPGFEKLFF.

This CDR3 is CASSLRGPSGVAYNEQFF. CDR3 sequence (DNA): TGTGCCAGCAGCTTAAGGGGGCCTAGCGGGGTAGCCTACAATGAGCAGTTCTTC. The chain links TRBV11-3 to TRBJ2-1; 9 bases map to TRBD2. From germline, CDR1 is SGHNT and CDR2 YENEEA. The CDR3 runs to 18 residues. The ends lost 2 bases at V and 2 bases at J; junction bases unmatched: 10.

The rearrangement links TRBV12-3 or TRBV12-4 to TRBJ1-5, with D hard to call. The CDR3 contains 13 residues. V lost 3 bases and J 2 bases, leaving 5 bases between the germline ends. The CDR3 nucleotides read TGTGCCAGCAGTTTTTTCGGCAATCAGCCCCAGCATTTT. Translation: CASSFFGNQPQHF.

The CDR3 bases are TGTGCCAGTATACCCCCTAGGAGGACAGATCAGCCCCAGCATTTT. Translated: CASIPPRRTDQPQHF. The chain combines TRBV19 with TRBJ1-5; TRBD1 might be the D (6 bases). The CDR3 runs 15 residues. V was cut by 7 bases and J by 5 bases, with 18 bases left in between. Germline values: CDR1 LNHDA, CDR2 SQIVND (reference sequence).

This clone was counted a single time. J is TRBJ1-1 and V is TRBV6-5, with D unclear. CDR3 size: 14 residues. The V end lost 0 bases, the J end lost 2 bases, and 7 bases lay between the germline ends. Germline loops: CDR1 MNHEY, CDR2 SVGAGI. This CDR3 reads CASSYSGINTEAFF. The DNA of the CDR3 is TGTGCCAGCAGTTACTCGGGCATTAACACTGAAGCTTTCTTT.

This clone has only a few counts. V and J are TRBV12-3 or TRBV12-4 and TRBJ1-3, with D possibly TRBD1 on 5 matching bases. V shed 4 bases and J shed 8 bases, with 12 bases lying between them. This CDR3 has 13 residues. The CDR3 here is CASSSDRGYTIYF. The CDR3 DNA reads as TGTGCCAGCAGTTCCGACCGGGGGTACACCATATATTTT.